The clone carrying this TCR beta chain was counted once. Germline V gene sequence: CDR1 MDHEN, CDR2 SYDVKM. The CDR3 has 15 amino acids. V gave up 5 bases and J gave up 1 base; unmatched junction bases: 4. The data belong to a study of blood T cell repertoires in COVID-19. Study in general: From T cells, B-cell-depleted T cells, or PBMCs came the material, which was cDNA or gDNA.

Methods used by the authors: Counts of nucleated cells, estimated from reference gene primer amplification, were obtained. The data were produced by immunoSEQ multiplex PCR, yet TCRdb's version contains in-frame clones alone and is incomplete. Clone size and V and J calls were adopted from that table, with D and trimming inferred from the DNA. The profile covers 250,000 or so clones, with around 86% appearing a single time and roughly 0.96% taken by the ten largest. This receptor was taken from a woman in her thirties or forties who had recovered from COVID-19. The chain couples TRBV28 to TRBJ2-1, with 8 nucleotides matching TRBD2. Sequencing input: peripheral blood. This CDR3 reads CASSLGTRSYNEQFF. The CDR3 DNA follows: TGTGCCAGCAGTCTCGGGACTAGGTCCTACAATGAGCAGTTCTTC. The complete variable domain, with remaining parts taken from reference TRBV28 and TRBJ2-1, reads DVKVTQSSRYLVKRTGEKVFLECVQDMDHENMFWYRQDPGLGLRLIYFSYDVKMKEKGDIPEGYSVSREKKERFSLILESASTNQTSMYLCASSLGTRSYNEQFFGPGTRLTVL.